Shown below are 22 T cell receptor beta chains from a single sample sequenced in a study of T cell repertoires in cytomegalovirus infection. These receptors' targets are unknown. Each CDR3 protein gets one entry after TCRdb re-called the reads with MiXCR. This sample has about 150,000 distinct CDR3 sequences, with over 25% found just once. Sample: CD8+ T cells from cultured PBMCs, taken from culture after CMV antigen stimulation. These receptors were taken from a human donor in good health (CMV status not recorded). Some clones in this sample may be carry-over from other donors' samples.

The J gene is TRBJ2-7, the V gene TRBV13; perhaps TRBD1 as D (7 bases). This CDR3 spans 18 amino acids. Trimming took 0 bases from V and 2 from J, leaving 20 bases between them. The germline V gene has CDR1 PRHDT and CDR2 FYEKMQ (reference sequence). The CDR3 DNA is TGTGCCAGCAGCTTAGGAGTGGTTCTGGAGGGGGCGACCTACGAGCAGTACTTC. This gives the protein CASSLGVVLEGATYEQYF.

CDR3 sequence reads: CASSFAGTGTYEQYF. The CDR3 DNA reads as TGTGCCAGCAGCTTCGCGGGGACAGGGACCTACGAGCAGTACTTC. The chain is built from TRBV7-8 and TRBJ2-7, with TRBD1 matching 9 bases. The germline V gene has CDR1 SGHVS and CDR2 FQNEAQ. With V trimmed by 3 bases and J by 2 bases, 5 bases remained unmatched. The CDR3 has 15 residues.

The V call is TRBV2, the J call TRBJ2-2; D uncertain. Per germline, CDR1 SNHLY and CDR2 FYNNEI. The V gene lost 2 bases and the J gene lost 7 bases, with 17 bases spanning the gap. There are 16 residues in the CDR3. CDR3 coding DNA: TGTGCCAGCAGTGAAACCCAGACGATCATTAGCGGGGAGCTGTTTTTT. Translating gives CASSETQTIISGELFF.

The chain employs TRBV20-1 and TRBJ2-7, with 8 bases matching TRBD2. In germline, CDR1 is DFQATT, CDR2 SNEGSKA (reference sequence). The CDR3 extends over 15 amino acids. With 6 bases clipped from V and 0 bases from J, the junction kept 10 bases outside the gene matches. The CDR3 is CSAIKERGPSYEQYF. The CDR3 coding sequence is TGCAGTGCCATAAAGGAGCGGGGGCCCTCCTACGAGCAGTACTTC.

This clonotype has more than one count but fewer than ten. This CDR3 reads CASRGGTTDTEAFF. For the CDR3, the DNA is TGCGCCAGCAGAGGAGGGACGACGGACACTGAAGCTTTCTTT. The chain links TRBV4-1 to TRBJ1-1, with D possibly being TRBD1 (5 bases). Trimming shortened V by 6 bases and J by 3 bases, and 14 bases separated the two germline ends. The CDR3 loop spans 14 amino acids. Germline CDR1 and CDR2: MGHRA and YSYEKL.

The table lists this clonotype with a few counts. The DNA for the CDR3 is TGTGCCAGCAGCTCGACTATCTACGAGCAGTACTTC. Translation gives CASSSTIYEQYF. The J gene is TRBJ2-7, the V gene TRBV7-4; D may be TRBD2 (5 bases). The CDR3 has 12 amino acids. Between the trimmed V and J ends, which lost 4 bases and 3 bases, there was a span of 7 bases. In germline, CDR1 is SGHVT, CDR2 SQSDAQ. Using reference TRBV7-4 and TRBJ2-7 for the parts outside the CDR3, the full variable domain is GAGVSQSPRYKVAKRGRDVALRCDSISGHVTLYWYRQTLGQGSEVLTYSQSDAQRDKSGRPSGRFSAERPERSVSTLKIQRTEQGDSAVYLCASSSTIYEQYFGPGTRLTVT.

This clonotype was found a few times. This chain uses TRBV15 with TRBJ1-1; 7 bases match TRBD1. V was clipped by 1 base and J by 4 bases; unmatched bases: 3. CDR3 length: 14 amino acids. Germline loops: CDR1 LNHNV, CDR2 YYDKDF (reference sequence). The CDR3 nucleotides read TGTGCCACCAGCAGAGCAGGGGGGGGCACTGAAGCTTTCTTT. Its translation: CATSRAGGGTEAFF.

The gene calls are TRBV28 and TRBJ2-5; D possibly corresponds to TRBD1 (6 bases). Trimming took off 6 bases at V and 7 bases at J, with 9 bases between the two ends. Germline-derived CDR1 and CDR2 are MDHEN and SYDVKM. The CDR3 is made up of 11 amino acids. The CDR3 spells CASRTQGTQYF. DNA of the CDR3: TGTGCCAGCAGGACACAGGGGACCCAGTACTTC. The full variable domain, completed using reference TRBV28 and TRBJ2-5, is DVKVTQSSRYLVKRTGEKVFLECVQDMDHENMFWYRQDPGLGLRLIYFSYDVKMKEKGDIPEGYSVSREKKERFSLILESASTNQTSMYLCASRTQGTQYFGPGTRLLVL.

This clonotype was detected a few times. This chain connects TRBV13 to TRBJ2-3; D unresolved. V lost 1 base, J lost 2 bases, and 4 bases lay in between. The CDR3 is 13 residues long. The germline gives CDR1 PRHDT, CDR2 FYEKMQ (reference sequence). This CDR3 reads CASSLAYTDTQYF. The DNA of the CDR3 is TGTGCCAGCAGCTTAGCCTACACAGATACGCAGTATTTT.

This clonotype has at least ten counts. The V gene is TRBV7-9, the J gene TRBJ2-2; 7 bases match TRBD2. The CDR3 is 14 residues long. Germline V CDR1 and CDR2: SEHNR, FQNEAQ (reference sequence). With V trimmed by 6 bases and J by 8 bases, 9 bases remained unmatched. The CDR3 sequence is CASRPGLVTGELFF. Written as DNA, the CDR3 is TGTGCCAGCAGACCCGGACTAGTTACGGGGGAGCTGTTTTTT.

At least ten counts were recorded for this clonotype. This chain links TRBV30 with TRBJ2-2; D may match TRBD1 or TRBD2 (6 bases each). This CDR3 is 14 amino acids long. Looked up from germline, CDR1 is GTSNPN and CDR2 is SVGIG (reference sequence). V gave up 1 base and J gave up 7 bases, with 13 bases separating them. CDR3 region: CAWSGGAHDGELFF. CDR3 in DNA: TGTGCCTGGAGTGGGGGGGCGCATGACGGGGAGCTGTTTTTT.

This clonotype was observed a handful of times. The chain is built from TRBV6-5 and TRBJ2-5; 12 bases are shared with TRBD1. Germline assignment: CDR1 MNHEY and CDR2 SVGAGI. The junction had 2 bases not matched to a gene; V was cut back by 2 bases and J by 4 bases. CDR3 size: 15 residues. CDR3 DNA sequence: TGTGCCAGCAGTTACGGGACAGGGGGCGCAGAGACCCAGTACTTC. Residues: CASSYGTGGAETQYF.

The chain has TRBV9 and TRBJ2-1; 7 nucleotides match TRBD2. Per the germline V gene, CDR1 is SGDLS and CDR2 is YYNGEE. Trimming cost V 0 bases and J 9 bases; bases outside gene matches: 3. There are 13 residues in the CDR3. The CDR3 sequence is CASSVGGRGEQFF. CDR3 in DNA: TGTGCCAGCAGCGTAGGAGGGAGGGGTGAGCAGTTCTTC.

V usage is TRBV4-1 and J usage is TRBJ1-2; 9 nucleotides match TRBD1. CDR3 length equals 13 residues. Germline V gives CDR1 MGHRA, CDR2 YSYEKL. The V gene end was trimmed by 5 bases and the J gene end by 10 bases; junction bases not matched to a gene: 8. This chain's CDR3 is CASSRPGQGAYTF. CDR3 nucleotide sequence: TGCGCCAGCAGCAGGCCGGGACAGGGTGCCTACACCTTC.

The chain has TRBV3-1 and TRBJ1-6, with D hard to call. This CDR3 region has 15 residues. V was clipped by 6 bases and J by 0 bases, with 9 bases between them. CDR1 and CDR2 from the germline V gene are LGHDT and YNNKEL (reference sequence). The CDR3 is CASRTAGSYNSPLHF. CDR3 nucleotide sequence: TGTGCCAGCAGAACGGCAGGCTCCTATAATTCACCCCTCCACTTT.

This clonotype was seen a few times. The chain is built from TRBV2 and TRBJ2-7; 8 positions match TRBD1. Losses at the gene ends were 6 bases for V and 0 bases for J; bases not matched to a gene: 1. The CDR3 is made up of 13 amino acids. Germline CDR1 SNHLY, CDR2 FYNNEI. The CDR3 loop reads CASRDRVSYEQYF. As DNA, the CDR3 is TGTGCCAGCAGGGACAGGGTCTCCTACGAGCAGTACTTC.

This clonotype was detected ten times or more. The CDR3 bases are TGTGCCAGCAGCCCCCCGGGACTAGCGGGGGTCCAGCAGTTCTTC. This translates into CASSPPGLAGVQQFF. The genes are TRBV7-9 and TRBJ2-1; 14 nucleotides agree with TRBD2. Germline trimming cut 5 bases from V and 11 bases from J; bases unmatched to any gene: 8. This CDR3 region has 15 residues. The germline gives CDR1 SEHNR, CDR2 FQNEAQ (reference sequence).

The rearrangement uses TRBV6-1 and TRBJ2-6; 8 bases map to TRBD2. This CDR3 region has 16 residues. Trimming cost V 11 bases and J 0 bases; bases outside gene matches: 9. CDR1 MNHNS and CDR2 SASEGT come from the germline V gene. CDR3 bases: TGTGCCGTCAGAGCGGGGGACCTCTCTGGGGCCAACGTCCTGACTTTC. As protein: CAVRAGDLSGANVLTF.

The sample holds many counts of this clonotype. This sequence joins TRBV19 and TRBJ2-1; TRBD2 is a possible D gene (6 bases). The CDR3 is 12 residues long. Germline CDR1 is LNHDA and CDR2 is SQIVND (reference sequence). The ends were cut back, 3 bases at V and 9 bases at J, with 9 bases in the middle. CDR3 amino acids: CASSIGGAEQFF. The CDR3 DNA follows: TGTGCCAGTAGTATCGGCGGGGCTGAGCAGTTCTTC.

The V and J genes are TRBV27 and TRBJ2-7; 9 nucleotides agree with TRBD1. Germline-derived CDR1 and CDR2 are MNHEY and SMNVEV (reference sequence). The CDR3 has 13 residues. The V and J ends lost 5 bases and 4 bases, in that order; junction bases with no gene match: 3. The CDR3 coding sequence is TGTGCCAGCAGTCACGGACAGGGGTACGAGCAGTACTTC. Protein sequence: CASSHGQGYEQYF.

The gene calls are TRBV27 and TRBJ2-7, with D maybe TRBD2 (5 bases). The length of the CDR3 is 12 residues. V was trimmed by 5 bases and J by 6 bases, leaving 11 bases between them. Germline CDR1 and CDR2: MNHEY and SMNVEV (reference sequence). Here the CDR3 reads CASSTSRGEQYF. In DNA, the CDR3 is TGTGCCAGCAGTACATCCCGGGGCGAGCAGTACTTC.

This clonotype has a handful of counts. The CDR3 nucleotides are TGTGCCAGCACCAGGACAGGGAACACTGAAGCTTTCTTT. It is translated as CASTRTGNTEAFF. The V and J genes are TRBV14 and TRBJ1-1, with 7 bases matching TRBD1. The V gene's germline CDR1 is SGHDN and CDR2 FVKESK. The CDR3 loop spans 13 amino acids. J was trimmed by 1 base and V by 7 bases; bases with no gene match: 3.